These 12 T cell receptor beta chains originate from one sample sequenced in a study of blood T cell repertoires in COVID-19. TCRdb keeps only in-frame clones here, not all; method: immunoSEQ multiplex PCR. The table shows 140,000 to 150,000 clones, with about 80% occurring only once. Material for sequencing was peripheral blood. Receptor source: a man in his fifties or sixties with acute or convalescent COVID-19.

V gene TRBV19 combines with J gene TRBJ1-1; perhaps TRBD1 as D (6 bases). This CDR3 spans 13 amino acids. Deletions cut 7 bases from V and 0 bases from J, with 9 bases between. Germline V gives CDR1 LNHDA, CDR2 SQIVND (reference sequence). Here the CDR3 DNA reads TGTGCCAGTAACCCAGGGGTGAACACTGAAGCTTTCTTT. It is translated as CASNPGVNTEAFF.

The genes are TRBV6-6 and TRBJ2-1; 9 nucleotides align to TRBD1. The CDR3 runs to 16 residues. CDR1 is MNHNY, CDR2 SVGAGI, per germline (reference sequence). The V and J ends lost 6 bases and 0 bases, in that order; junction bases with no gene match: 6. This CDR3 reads CASSQGQGVSYNEQFF. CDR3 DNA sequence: TGTGCCAGCAGCCAGGGACAGGGAGTCTCCTACAATGAGCAGTTCTTC.

The CDR3 DNA reads as TGCGCCAGCAGCTTGGCAGGGGGGCGAGGGGCCAACGTCCTGACTTTC. Translating gives CASSLAGGRGANVLTF. The chain is built from TRBV5-1 and TRBJ2-6, with a possible D match to TRBD1 (7 bases). This CDR3 is built from 16 residues. In germline, CDR1 is SGHRS, CDR2 YFSETQ. V lost 0 bases and J lost 4, with 11 bases in between.

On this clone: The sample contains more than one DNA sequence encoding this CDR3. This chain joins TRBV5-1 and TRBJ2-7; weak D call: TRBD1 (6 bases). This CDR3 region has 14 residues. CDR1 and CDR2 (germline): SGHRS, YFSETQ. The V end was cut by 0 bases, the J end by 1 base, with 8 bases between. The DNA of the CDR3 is TGCGCCAGCAGCTTGGATACAGGGTCCTACGAGCAGTACGTC. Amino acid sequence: CASSLDTGSYEQYV.

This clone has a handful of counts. CDR3 bases: TGTGCCAGCAGCCAAGAACCGCCGCCTCGGGAGACCCAGTACTTC. Amino acid sequence: CASSQEPPPRETQYF. This rearrangement joins TRBV3-1 (or the pseudogene TRBV3-2) to TRBJ2-5; no clear D gene. This CDR3 comprises 15 residues. In germline, CDR1 is LGHDT, CDR2 YNNKEL (reference sequence). The V and J ends lost 0 bases and 5 bases respectively, with 13 bases between them.

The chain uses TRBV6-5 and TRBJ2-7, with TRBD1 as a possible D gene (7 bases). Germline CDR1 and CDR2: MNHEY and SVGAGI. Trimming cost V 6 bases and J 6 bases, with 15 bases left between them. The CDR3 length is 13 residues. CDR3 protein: CASSPRGAGEQYV. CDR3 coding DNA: TGTGCCAGCAGCCCCAGGGGGGCGGGCGAGCAGTACGTC.

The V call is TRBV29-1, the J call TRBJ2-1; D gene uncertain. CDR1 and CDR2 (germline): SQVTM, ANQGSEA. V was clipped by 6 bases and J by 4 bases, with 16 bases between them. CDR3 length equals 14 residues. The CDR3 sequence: CSVATNTGYNEQFF. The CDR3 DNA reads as TGCAGCGTCGCAACCAACACCGGGTACAATGAGCAGTTCTTC.

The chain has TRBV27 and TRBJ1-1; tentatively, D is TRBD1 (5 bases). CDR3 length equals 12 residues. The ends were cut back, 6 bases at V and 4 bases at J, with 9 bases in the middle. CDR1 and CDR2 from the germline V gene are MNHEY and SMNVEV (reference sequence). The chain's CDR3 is CASRRQSTEAFF. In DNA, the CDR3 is TGTGCCAGCAGGCGACAGTCCACTGAAGCTTTCTTT.

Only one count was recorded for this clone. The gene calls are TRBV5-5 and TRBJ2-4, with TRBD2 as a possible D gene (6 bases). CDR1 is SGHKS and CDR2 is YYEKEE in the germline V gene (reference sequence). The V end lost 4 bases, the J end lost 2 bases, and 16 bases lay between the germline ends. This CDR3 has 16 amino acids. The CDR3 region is CASSTREEWTKNIQYF. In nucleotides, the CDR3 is TGTGCCAGCAGCACCAGGGAGGAATGGACCAAAAACATTCAGTACTTC.

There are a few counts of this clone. The CDR3 bases are TGTGCCAGCTCACTAAGGACAGGGGGCACAGATACGCAGTATTTT. Translated, it gives CASSLRTGGTDTQYF. This chain links TRBV18 with TRBJ2-3, with 9 bases lining up with TRBD1. The germline gives CDR1 KGHSH, CDR2 LQKENI. The CDR3 is made up of 15 amino acids. With V trimmed by 4 bases and J by 1 base, 3 bases remained unmatched.

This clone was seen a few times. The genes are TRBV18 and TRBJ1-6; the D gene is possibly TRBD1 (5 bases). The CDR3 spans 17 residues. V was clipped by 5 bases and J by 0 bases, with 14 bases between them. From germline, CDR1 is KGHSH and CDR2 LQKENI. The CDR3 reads CASSVDSLSSYNSPLHF. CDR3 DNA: TGTGCCAGCTCAGTCGACAGCCTCAGCTCCTATAATTCACCCCTCCACTTT.

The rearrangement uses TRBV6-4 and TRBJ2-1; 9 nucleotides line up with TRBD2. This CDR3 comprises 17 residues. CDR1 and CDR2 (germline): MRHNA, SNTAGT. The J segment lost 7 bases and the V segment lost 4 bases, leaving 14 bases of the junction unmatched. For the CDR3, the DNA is TGTGCCAGCAGTGCCTTCGCGGGGGGGGCCTTGGGGAATGAGCAGTTCTTC. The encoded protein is CASSAFAGGALGNEQFF.